Detailed here is one TCR beta chain. Its antigen remains unknown. TCRbeta libraries were built with three rounds of nested PCR, modified from ARM-PCR. TCRdb re-analysed the multiplex PCR reads in MiXCR, keeping a single row per CDR3 protein. This repertoire shows 100,000 or so distinct CDR3 sequences, 55% to 65% found once; its top ten account for roughly 19%. No cell sorting was done before RNA was extracted from the tissue. This non-tumor lung sample came from over 3 cm beyond the tumor edge. This entry belongs to a study of tumor and adjacent non-tumor tissue in lung cancer. Looking at the study overall: About 4.17 million productive TCRbeta reads were obtained per sample on average. Regarding the study as a whole: Top 100 clones took a larger repertoire share in normal lung. Higher tumor TCR diversity was associated with shorter survival.

CDR1 DFQATT and CDR2 SNEGSKA come from the germline V gene (reference sequence). After removal of 5 bases from V and 8 bases from J, the junction contained 13 bases not matched to a gene. The CDR3 is 15 amino acids. The chain recombines TRBV20-1 with TRBJ2-7, with 12 bases identical to TRBD1. The TCR sequence derives from a man aged 30 to 39 with non-small cell lung cancer. Sequenced input: distant non-tumor lung tissue. This chain's CDR3 is CSAGRWDRGRDKQYF. CDR3 nucleotide sequence: TGCAGTGCTGGTCGGTGGGACAGGGGGCGGGATAAGCAGTACTTC.